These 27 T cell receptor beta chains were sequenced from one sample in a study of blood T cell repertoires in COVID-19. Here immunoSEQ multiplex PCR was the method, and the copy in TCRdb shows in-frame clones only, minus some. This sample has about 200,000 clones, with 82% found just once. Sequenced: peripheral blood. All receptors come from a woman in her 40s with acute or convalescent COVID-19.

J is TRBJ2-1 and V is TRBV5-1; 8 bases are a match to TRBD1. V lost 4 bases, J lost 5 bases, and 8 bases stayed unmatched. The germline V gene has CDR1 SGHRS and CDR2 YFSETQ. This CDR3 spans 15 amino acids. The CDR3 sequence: CASSHGTGPNNEQFF. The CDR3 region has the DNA TGCGCCAGCAGCCACGGGACAGGCCCCAACAATGAGCAGTTCTTC.

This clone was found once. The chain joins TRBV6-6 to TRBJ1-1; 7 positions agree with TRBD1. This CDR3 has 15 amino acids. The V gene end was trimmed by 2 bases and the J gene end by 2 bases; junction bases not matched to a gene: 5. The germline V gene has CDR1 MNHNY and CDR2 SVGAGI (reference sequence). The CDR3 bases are TGTGCCAGCAGTTACCCGGGACAGAGTAACACTGAAGCTTTCTTT. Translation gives CASSYPGQSNTEAFF.

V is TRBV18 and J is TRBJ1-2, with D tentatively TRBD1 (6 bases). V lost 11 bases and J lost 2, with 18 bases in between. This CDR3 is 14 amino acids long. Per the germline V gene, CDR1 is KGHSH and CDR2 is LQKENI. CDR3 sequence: CAGAGAGANYGYTF. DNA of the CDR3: TGTGCCGGTGCCGGGGCAGGGGCCAACTATGGCTACACCTTC.

The CDR3 loop is CASSGTTGAGNTEAFF. CDR3 coding DNA: TGCGCCAGCAGCGGAACAACAGGGGCCGGGAACACTGAAGCTTTCTTT. The rearrangement uses TRBV5-1 and TRBJ1-1; 7 bases line up with TRBD1. This CDR3 is 16 amino acids long. Germline V lookup: CDR1 SGHRS, CDR2 YFSETQ. J was trimmed by 1 base and V by 4 bases; bases with no gene match: 10. Based on the CDR3 plus reference TRBV5-1 and TRBJ1-1, the full variable domain is KAGVTQTPRYLIKTRGQQVTLSCSPISGHRSVSWYQQTPGQGLQFLFEYFSETQRNKGNFPGRFSGRQFSNSRSEMNVSTLELGDSALYLCASSGTTGAGNTEAFFGQGTRLTVV.

The CDR3 DNA reads TGTGCCAGCAGCTTGGTTCGACAATCCTACAATGAGCAGTTCTTC. Its protein product is CASSLVRQSYNEQFF. V gene TRBV7-3 combines with J gene TRBJ2-1; the D is unclear. V was trimmed by 3 bases and J by 1 base, leaving 10 bases between them. The CDR3 has 15 residues. The germline V gene has CDR1 SGHTA and CDR2 FQGTGA.

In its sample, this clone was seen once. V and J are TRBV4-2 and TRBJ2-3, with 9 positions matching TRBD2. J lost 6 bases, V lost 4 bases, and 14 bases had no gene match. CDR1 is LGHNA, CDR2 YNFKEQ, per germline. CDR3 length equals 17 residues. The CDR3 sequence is CASSPRTSEGVLDTQYF. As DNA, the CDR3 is TGTGCCAGCAGCCCGAGGACTAGCGAGGGCGTCTTGGATACGCAGTATTTT.

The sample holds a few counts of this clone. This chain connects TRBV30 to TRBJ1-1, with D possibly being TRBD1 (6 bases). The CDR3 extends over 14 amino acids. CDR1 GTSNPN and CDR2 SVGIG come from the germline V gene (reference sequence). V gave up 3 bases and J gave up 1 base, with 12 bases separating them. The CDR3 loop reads CAWSLGAGNTEAFF. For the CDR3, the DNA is TGTGCCTGGAGCCTGGGGGCGGGGAACACTGAAGCTTTCTTT.

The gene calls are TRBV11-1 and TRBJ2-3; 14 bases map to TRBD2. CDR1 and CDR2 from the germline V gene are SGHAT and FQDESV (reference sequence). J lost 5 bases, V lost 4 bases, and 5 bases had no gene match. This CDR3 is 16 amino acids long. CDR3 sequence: CASSSGLAGAGDTQYF. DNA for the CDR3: TGTGCCAGCAGCTCGGGACTAGCGGGAGCAGGAGATACGCAGTATTTT.

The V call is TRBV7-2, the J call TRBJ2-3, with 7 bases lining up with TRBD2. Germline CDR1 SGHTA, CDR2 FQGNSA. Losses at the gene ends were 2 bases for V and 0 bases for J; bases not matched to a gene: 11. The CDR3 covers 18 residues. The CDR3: CASSLRTPLATSTDTQYF. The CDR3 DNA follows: TGTGCCAGCAGCTTAAGGACCCCACTAGCGACTAGCACAGATACGCAGTATTTT.

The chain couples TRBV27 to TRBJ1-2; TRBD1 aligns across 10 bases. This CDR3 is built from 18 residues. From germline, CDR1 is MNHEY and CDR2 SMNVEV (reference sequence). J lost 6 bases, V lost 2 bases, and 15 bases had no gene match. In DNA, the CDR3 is TGTGCCAGCAGTTTACTAACCGGGACAGGGGCGAGTAAGGATGGCTACACCTTC. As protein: CASSLLTGTGASKDGYTF.

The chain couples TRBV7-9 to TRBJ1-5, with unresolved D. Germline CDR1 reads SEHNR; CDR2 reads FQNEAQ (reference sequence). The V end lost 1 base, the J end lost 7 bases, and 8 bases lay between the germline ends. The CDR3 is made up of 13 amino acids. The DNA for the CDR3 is TGTGCCAGCAGCTTAGGTTTGGAGCAGCCCCAGCATTTT. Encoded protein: CASSLGLEQPQHF. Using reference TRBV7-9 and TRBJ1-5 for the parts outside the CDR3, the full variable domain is DTGVSQNPRHKITKRGQNVTFRCDPISEHNRLYWYRQTLGQGPEFLTYFQNEAQLEKSRLLSDRFSAERPKGSFSTLEIQRTEQGDSAMYLCASSLGLEQPQHFGDGTRLSIL.

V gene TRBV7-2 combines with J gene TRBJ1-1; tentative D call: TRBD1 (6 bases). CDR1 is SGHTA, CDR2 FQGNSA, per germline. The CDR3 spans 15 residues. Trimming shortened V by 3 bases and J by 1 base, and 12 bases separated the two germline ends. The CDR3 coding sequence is TGTGCCAGCAGCTTTCTGGAGACAGGGAACACTGAAGCTTTCTTT. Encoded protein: CASSFLETGNTEAFF.

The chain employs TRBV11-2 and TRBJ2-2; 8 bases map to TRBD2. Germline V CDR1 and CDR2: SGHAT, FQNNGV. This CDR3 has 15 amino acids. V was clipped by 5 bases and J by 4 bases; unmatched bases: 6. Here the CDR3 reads CASSGGTRSTGELFF. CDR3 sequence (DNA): TGTGCCAGCAGCGGGGGGACTAGGAGCACCGGGGAGCTGTTTTTT.

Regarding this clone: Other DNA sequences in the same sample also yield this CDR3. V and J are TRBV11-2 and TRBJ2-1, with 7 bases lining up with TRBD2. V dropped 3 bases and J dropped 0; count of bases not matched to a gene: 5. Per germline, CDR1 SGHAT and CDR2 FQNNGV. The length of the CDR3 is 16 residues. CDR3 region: CASSLGSGSSYNEQFF. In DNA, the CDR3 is TGTGCCAGCAGCTTGGGTAGCGGGTCCTCCTACAATGAGCAGTTCTTC.

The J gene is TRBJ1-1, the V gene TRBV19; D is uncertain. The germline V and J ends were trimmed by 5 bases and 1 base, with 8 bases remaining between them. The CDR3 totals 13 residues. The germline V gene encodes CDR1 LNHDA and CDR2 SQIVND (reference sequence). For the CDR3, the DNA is TGTGCCAGTAGTCAAAGACAGAACACTGAAGCTTTCTTT. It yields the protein CASSQRQNTEAFF.

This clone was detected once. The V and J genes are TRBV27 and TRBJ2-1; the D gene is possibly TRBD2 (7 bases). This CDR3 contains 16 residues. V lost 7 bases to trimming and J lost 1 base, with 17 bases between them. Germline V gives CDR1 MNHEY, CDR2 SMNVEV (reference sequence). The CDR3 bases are TGTGCCAGCATCCACTTGGGGGGGGCTTCCTACAATGAGCAGTTCTTC. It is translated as CASIHLGGASYNEQFF.

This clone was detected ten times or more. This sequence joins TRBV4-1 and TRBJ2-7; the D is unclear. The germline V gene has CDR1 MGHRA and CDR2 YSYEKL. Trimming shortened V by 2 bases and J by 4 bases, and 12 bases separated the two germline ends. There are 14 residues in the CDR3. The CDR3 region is CASSQFWSGYEQYF. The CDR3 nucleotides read TGCGCCAGCAGCCAATTCTGGAGTGGGTACGAGCAGTACTTC.

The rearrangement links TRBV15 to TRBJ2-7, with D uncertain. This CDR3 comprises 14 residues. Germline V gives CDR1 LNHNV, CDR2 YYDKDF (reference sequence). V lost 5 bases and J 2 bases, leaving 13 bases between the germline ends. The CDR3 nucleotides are TGTGCCACCAGCGACCCCGACACTCCCTACGAGCAGTACTTC. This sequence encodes CATSDPDTPYEQYF.

CDR3 in amino acids: CASSQYQRGVEEQFF. As DNA, the CDR3 is TGCGCCAGCAGCCAGTATCAGCGGGGGGTGGAGGAGCAGTTCTTC. The chain recombines TRBV4-1 with TRBJ2-1; 9 bases map to TRBD2. CDR1 and CDR2 from the germline V gene are MGHRA and YSYEKL. This CDR3 is built from 15 residues. V dropped 3 bases and J dropped 10; count of bases not matched to a gene: 10.

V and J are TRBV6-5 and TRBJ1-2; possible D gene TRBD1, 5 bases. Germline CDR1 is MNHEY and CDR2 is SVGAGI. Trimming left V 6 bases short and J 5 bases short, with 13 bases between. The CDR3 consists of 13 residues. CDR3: CASRKDSTYGYTF. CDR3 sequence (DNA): TGTGCCAGCAGGAAAGACAGCACGTATGGCTACACCTTC.

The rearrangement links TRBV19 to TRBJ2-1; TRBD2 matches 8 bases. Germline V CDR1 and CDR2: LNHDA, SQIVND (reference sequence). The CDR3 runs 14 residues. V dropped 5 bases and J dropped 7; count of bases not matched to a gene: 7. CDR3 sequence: CASSRGGVWNEQFF. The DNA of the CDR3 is TGTGCCAGTAGTCGGGGGGGGGTATGGAATGAGCAGTTCTTC. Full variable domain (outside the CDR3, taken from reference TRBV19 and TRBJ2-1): DGGITQSPKYLFRKEGQNVTLSCEQNLNHDAMYWYRQDPGQGLRLIYYSQIVNDFQKGDIAEGYSVSREKKESFPLTVTSAQKNPTAFYLCASSRGGVWNEQFFGPGTRLTVL.

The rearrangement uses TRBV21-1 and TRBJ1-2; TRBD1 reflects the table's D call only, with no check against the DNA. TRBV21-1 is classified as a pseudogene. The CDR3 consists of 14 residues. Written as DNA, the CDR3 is TGTGCCAGCAGCAAACCTGAGACATCCAATGGCTACACCTTC. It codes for CASSKPETSNGYTF.

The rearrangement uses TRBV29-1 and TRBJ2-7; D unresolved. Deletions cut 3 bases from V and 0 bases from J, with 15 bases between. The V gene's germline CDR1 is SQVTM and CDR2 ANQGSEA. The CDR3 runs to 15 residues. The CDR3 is CSVEVPGPSSYEQYF. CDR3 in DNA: TGCAGCGTTGAGGTACCGGGTCCCAGCTCCTACGAGCAGTACTTC.

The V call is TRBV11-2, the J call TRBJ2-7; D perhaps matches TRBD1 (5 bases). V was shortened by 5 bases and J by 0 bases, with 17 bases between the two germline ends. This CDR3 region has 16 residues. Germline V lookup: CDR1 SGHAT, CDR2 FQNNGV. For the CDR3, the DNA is TGTGCCAGCAGCCCCCGTAGGGGCATGACCTCCTACGAGCAGTACTTC. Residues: CASSPRRGMTSYEQYF.

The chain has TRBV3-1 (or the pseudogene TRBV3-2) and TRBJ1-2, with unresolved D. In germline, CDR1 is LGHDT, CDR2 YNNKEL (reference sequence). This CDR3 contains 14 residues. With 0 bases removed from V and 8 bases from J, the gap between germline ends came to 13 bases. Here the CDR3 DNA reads TGTGCCAGCAGCCAAGAACAGATTTCGGGGGGCTACACCTTC. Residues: CASSQEQISGGYTF.

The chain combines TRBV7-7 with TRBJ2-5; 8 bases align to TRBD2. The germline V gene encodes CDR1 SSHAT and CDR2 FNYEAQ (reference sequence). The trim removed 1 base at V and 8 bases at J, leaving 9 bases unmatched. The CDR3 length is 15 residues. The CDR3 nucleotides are TGTGCCAGCAGCTTAGTCCGAGCGGGAGCGGAAACCCAGTACTTC. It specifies CASSLVRAGAETQYF.

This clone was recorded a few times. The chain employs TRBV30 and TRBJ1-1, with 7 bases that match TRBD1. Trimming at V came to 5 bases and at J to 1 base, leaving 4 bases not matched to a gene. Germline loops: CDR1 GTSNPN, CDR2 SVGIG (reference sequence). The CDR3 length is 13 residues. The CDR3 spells CAWAGQANTEAFF. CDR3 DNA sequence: TGTGCCTGGGCCGGACAGGCGAACACTGAAGCTTTCTTT.